This T cell receptor beta chain was obtained from a study of CD8 T cells in ankylosing spondylitis. Regarding the study as a whole: Seemingly distinctive of ankylosing spondylitis blood was a TCR beta motif formed by eight highly homologous variants. Significant enrichment of disease-linked clones was reportedly seen in matched ankylosing spondylitis synovial fluid. CD8+ disease-linked clones were present at relatively low frequencies in blood.

TCRdb reprocessed the 5' RACE reads via MiXCR and lists one record per CDR3 protein. The table has a few hundred thousand distinct CDR3 sequences, about 10% seen once. This clonotype was seen a few times. Its antigen remains unknown. Germline-derived CDR1 and CDR2 are MNHNS and SASEGT. This CDR3 has 13 amino acids. Input material: blood, either unsorted or a sorted T cell fraction (not recorded which). The genes are TRBV6-1 and TRBJ2-7, with 8 positions matching TRBD1. This TCR was recovered from a male donor with ankylosing spondylitis or in good health (not recorded which). CDR3 DNA sequence: TGTGCGACCCTGGACAGGGCCCCCTACGAGCAGTACTTC. The encoded protein is CATLDRAPYEQYF.